These 27 T cell receptor beta chains share one sample of origin, sequenced in a study of control samples from healthy donors and cancer patients. TCRdb's table, derived via immunoSEQ multiplex PCR, lists solely in-frame clones and lacks some. The sample yields approximately 90,000 clones, 85% seen once. Sample: blood. The receptors were sampled from a man younger than 40 in good health.

A single count supports this clone. This chain connects TRBV5-1 to TRBJ2-7, with D tentatively TRBD2 (5 bases). V dropped 3 bases and J dropped 4 bases, with 11 bases sitting between them. Germline assignment: CDR1 SGHRS and CDR2 YFSETQ. The CDR3 runs 13 residues. CDR3 loop: CASSSRTGYEQYF. The DNA for the CDR3 is TGCGCCAGCAGCTCAAGGACGGGGTACGAGCAGTACTTC. Variable domain in full (rest from reference TRBV5-1 and TRBJ2-7): KAGVTQTPRYLIKTRGQQVTLSCSPISGHRSVSWYQQTPGQGLQFLFEYFSETQRNKGNFPGRFSGRQFSNSRSEMNVSTLELGDSALYLCASSSRTGYEQYFGPGTRLTVT.

In this sample, this clone turned up a few times. This rearrangement joins TRBV5-1 to TRBJ1-1; TRBD1 is a possible D gene (6 bases). V lost 4 bases to trimming and J lost 3 bases, with 13 bases between them. Germline loops: CDR1 SGHRS, CDR2 YFSETQ. This CDR3 is built from 14 residues. Here the CDR3 reads CASSQYTGYTEAFF. The CDR3 bases are TGCGCCAGCAGCCAATATACAGGGTACACTGAAGCTTTCTTT.

The V and J genes are TRBV6-5 and TRBJ1-1; no firm D call. Germline assignment: CDR1 MNHEY and CDR2 SVGAGI. This CDR3 region has 13 residues. V lost 6 bases and J lost 4, with 12 bases in between. The CDR3 sequence is CASSLGWGTEAFF. The CDR3 bases are TGTGCCAGCAGCCTCGGGTGGGGCACTGAAGCTTTCTTT.

The chain couples TRBV6-5 to TRBJ1-1, with D perhaps matching TRBD1 (5 bases). Germline V gives CDR1 MNHEY, CDR2 SVGAGI. Between the trimmed V and J ends, which lost 10 bases and 1 base, there was a span of 16 bases. CDR3 length: 14 amino acids. The CDR3 spells CATRDPRQNTEAFF. The CDR3, as DNA: TGTGCCACCAGGGACCCCCGACAGAACACTGAAGCTTTCTTT.

The chain couples TRBV5-1 to TRBJ2-3; D unresolved. Germline V gives CDR1 SGHRS, CDR2 YFSETQ. V was clipped by 4 bases and J by 2 bases, with 5 bases between them. The CDR3 sequence is 12 residues long. The CDR3 DNA follows: TGCGCCAGCAGCGACAACACAGATACGCAGTATTTT. This sequence encodes CASSDNTDTQYF. Filled out from reference TRBV5-1 and TRBJ2-3, the complete variable domain reads KAGVTQTPRYLIKTRGQQVTLSCSPISGHRSVSWYQQTPGQGLQFLFEYFSETQRNKGNFPGRFSGRQFSNSRSEMNVSTLELGDSALYLCASSDNTDTQYFGPGTRLTVL.

The gene calls are TRBV6-5 and TRBJ1-1; the match to TRBD1 covers 7 bases. The junction had 5 bases not matched to a gene; V was cut back by 2 bases and J by 5 bases. CDR3 length: 14 amino acids. The germline CDR1 and CDR2 sequences are MNHEY and SVGAGI. The CDR3 is CASSYAGGGTEAFF. The CDR3 DNA reads as TGTGCCAGCAGTTACGCAGGGGGAGGAACTGAAGCTTTCTTT.

J is TRBJ2-2 and V is TRBV29-1, with 10 bases lining up with TRBD1. V lost 1 base, J lost 2 bases, and 7 bases stayed unmatched. Looked up from germline, CDR1 is SQVTM and CDR2 is ANQGSEA. The CDR3 consists of 17 residues. The CDR3 DNA is TGCAGCGTTGAAGTCCCGTGGGACAGGGGAAACACCGGGGAGCTGTTTTTT. It specifies CSVEVPWDRGNTGELFF.

The chain's CDR3 is CASTKPGGRNEAFF. The CDR3 coding sequence is TGTGCCAGTACAAAACCAGGGGGCAGAAATGAAGCTTTCTTT. The chain couples TRBV19 to TRBJ1-1, with 8 bases fitting TRBD1. The CDR3 sequence is 14 residues long. Unmatched junction bases numbered 11, after V lost 7 bases and J lost 7 bases. Germline CDR1 is LNHDA and CDR2 is SQIVND (reference sequence). Full variable domain (rest looked up from reference TRBV19 and TRBJ1-1): DGGITQSPKYLFRKEGQNVTLSCEQNLNHDAMYWYRQDPGQGLRLIYYSQIVNDFQKGDIAEGYSVSREKKESFPLTVTSAQKNPTAFYLCASTKPGGRNEAFFGQGTRLTVV.

The chain couples TRBV30 to TRBJ1-1; D call uncertain. The CDR3 is 13 residues long. In germline, CDR1 is GTSNPN, CDR2 SVGIG (reference sequence). Trimming left V 0 bases short and J 5 bases short, with 10 bases between. CDR3 sequence reads: CAWSVEDWTEAFF. The CDR3 bases are TGTGCCTGGAGTGTAGAGGATTGGACTGAAGCTTTCTTT.

This chain joins TRBV28 and TRBJ1-1, with a weak D call TRBD1 (6 bases). This CDR3 is 13 amino acids long. Germline CDR1 is MDHEN and CDR2 is SYDVKM. V lost 5 bases and J lost 3, with 10 bases in between. The CDR3 loop reads CASSLTGYTEAFF. The CDR3 region has the DNA TGTGCCAGCAGTCTAACAGGGTACACTGAAGCTTTCTTT.

The count of this clone is one. The chain employs TRBV7-3 and TRBJ1-1; 10 nucleotides align to TRBD1. Germline values: CDR1 SGHTA, CDR2 FQGTGA. After removal of 6 bases from V and 6 bases from J, the junction contained 4 bases not matched to a gene. The CDR3 length is 13 residues. As DNA, the CDR3 is TGTGCCAGCAGTCGGGACAGGGGCGCTGAAGCTTTCTTT. Translated: CASSRDRGAEAFF.

The J gene is TRBJ1-2, the V gene TRBV2; tentatively, D is TRBD1 (5 bases). The germline V gene has CDR1 SNHLY and CDR2 FYNNEI. The CDR3 covers 10 residues. V dropped 6 bases and J dropped 8 bases, with 7 bases sitting between them. The CDR3 reads CASRGVGYTF. CDR3 sequence (DNA): TGTGCCAGCAGAGGGGTCGGCTACACCTTC.

J is TRBJ1-1 and V is TRBV6-5; D is undetermined. The CDR3 is 11 amino acids. The V gene's germline CDR1 is MNHEY and CDR2 SVGAGI. Trimming shortened V by 6 bases and J by 2 bases, and 4 bases separated the two germline ends. The CDR3 sequence: CASRINTEAFF. In DNA, the CDR3 is TGTGCCAGCAGAATCAACACTGAAGCTTTCTTT.

CDR3 sequence reads: CASSDRTADTQYF. The CDR3 nucleotides read TGTGCCAGCAGTGATAGGACGGCAGATACGCAGTATTTT. The chain couples TRBV2 to TRBJ2-3; D gene uncertain. The germline V gene encodes CDR1 SNHLY and CDR2 FYNNEI. This CDR3 region has 13 residues. Trimming pared 3 bases from V and 4 bases from J, leaving 8 bases between.

This chain connects TRBV7-3 to TRBJ2-5; no clear D gene. Between the trimmed V and J ends, which lost 3 bases and 5 bases, there was a span of 10 bases. This CDR3 comprises 13 residues. Germline-derived CDR1 and CDR2 are SGHTA and FQGTGA. DNA of the CDR3: TGTGCCAGCAGCTTCGGATCGACGGAGACCCAGTACTTC. It translates to CASSFGSTETQYF.

This sequence joins TRBV30 and TRBJ1-1; D unresolved. The germline CDR1 and CDR2 sequences are GTSNPN and SVGIG (reference sequence). V lost 0 bases and J lost 0, with 8 bases in between. There are 14 residues in the CDR3. The CDR3 sequence: CAWSVGLLNTEAFF. CDR3 in DNA: TGTGCCTGGAGTGTTGGATTACTGAACACTGAAGCTTTCTTT.

V gene TRBV2 combines with J gene TRBJ1-2; no firm D call. V was clipped by 4 bases and J by 3 bases, with 9 bases between them. This CDR3 has 13 residues. Per germline, CDR1 SNHLY and CDR2 FYNNEI. The CDR3 DNA reads TGTGCCAGCAGTGGCTCGGCGTACTATGGCTACACCTTC. Amino acids: CASSGSAYYGYTF.

The J gene is TRBJ1-4, the V gene TRBV21-1. TRBV21-1 is designated a pseudogene. CDR3 length: 15 amino acids. Here the CDR3 reads CASSKGYPAIVRLFF. CDR3 sequence (DNA): TGTGCCAGCAGCAAAGGTTACCCGGCCATTGTAAGACTGTTTTTT.

This chain connects TRBV13 to TRBJ1-2, with D possibly TRBD1 on 5 matching bases. V lost 5 bases and J 7 bases, leaving 20 bases between the germline ends. Per the germline V gene, CDR1 is PRHDT and CDR2 is FYEKMQ (reference sequence). This CDR3 has 15 amino acids. CDR3 DNA: TGTGCCAGCAGCCCGAGGACAAGCCTTTGGGGTGGCTACACCTTC. Its protein product is CASSPRTSLWGGYTF.

This chain uses TRBV9 with TRBJ1-6; TRBD1 aligns across 7 bases. Trimming took 0 bases from V and 5 from J; bases not matched to a gene: 5. The CDR3 is made up of 16 amino acids. CDR1 SGDLS and CDR2 YYNGEE come from the germline V gene. The chain's CDR3 is CASSVAGTANNSPLHF. DNA of the CDR3: TGTGCCAGCAGCGTAGCCGGGACAGCTAATAATTCACCCCTCCACTTT.

This clone was counted once. This chain joins TRBV20-1 and TRBJ1-1, with D hard to call. Germline V gene lookup returns CDR1 DFQATT and CDR2 SNEGSKA (reference sequence). The length of the CDR3 is 12 residues. Trimming shortened V by 3 bases and J by 4 bases, and 9 bases separated the two germline ends. The CDR3 sequence is CSASTLVTEAFF. Written as DNA, the CDR3 is TGCAGTGCTAGTACTCTCGTCACTGAAGCTTTCTTT.

V usage is TRBV11-3 and J usage is TRBJ1-6; TRBD1 is a possible D gene (5 bases). Trimming took off 1 base at V and 10 bases at J, with 11 bases between the two ends. The CDR3 has 14 residues. In germline, CDR1 is SGHNT, CDR2 YENEEA. The CDR3 spells CASSLGGANSPLHF. The CDR3 DNA is TGTGCCAGCAGCTTAGGAGGGGCTAACTCACCCCTCCACTTT. Complete variable domain (other parts from reference TRBV11-3 and TRBJ1-6): EAGVVQSPRYKIIEKKQPVAFWCNPISGHNTLYWYLQNLGQGPELLIRYENEEAVDDSQLPKDRFSAERLKGVDSTLKIQPAELGDSAVYLCASSLGGANSPLHFGNGTRLTVT.

This sequence joins TRBV5-6 and TRBJ1-1; D not resolved. The CDR3 has 13 residues. CDR1 and CDR2 (germline): SGHDT, YYEEEE. The V gene lost 2 bases and the J gene lost 4 bases, with 9 bases spanning the gap. The CDR3 DNA reads as TGTGCCAGCAGCTTCACGGGAAGCACTGAAGCTTTCTTT. Its translation is CASSFTGSTEAFF. Filled out from reference TRBV5-6 and TRBJ1-1, the complete variable domain reads DAGVTQSPTHLIKTRGQQVTLRCSPKSGHDTVSWYQQALGQGPQFIFQYYEEEERQRGNFPDRFSGHQFPNYSSELNVNALLLGDSALYLCASSFTGSTEAFFGQGTRLTVV.

The chain uses TRBV29-1 and TRBJ1-2; 11 nucleotides align to TRBD1. CDR3 length: 14 amino acids. The germline CDR1 and CDR2 sequences are SQVTM and ANQGSEA. The ends lost 5 bases at V and 7 bases at J; junction bases unmatched: 9. The CDR3 DNA follows: TGCAGCGTTCTCCCTGGACAGGGGGCTGGTGGCTACACCTTC. Protein: CSVLPGQGAGGYTF.

This chain links TRBV21-1 with TRBJ1-2. TRBV21-1 is designated a pseudogene. CDR3 size: 14 residues. The CDR3, as DNA: TGTGCCAGCAGCAAAACGGGATCGGGCGGTGGCTACACCTTC. This translates into CASSKTGSGGGYTF.

The chain couples TRBV11-3 to TRBJ1-3; D is uncertain. This CDR3 is 13 amino acids long. V shed 5 bases and J shed 7 bases, with 12 bases lying between them. In germline, CDR1 is SGHNT, CDR2 YENEEA. CDR3 in DNA: TGTGCCAGCAGCGGCAGTATCGATAACACCATATATTTT. It translates to CASSGSIDNTIYF.

This CDR3 reads CASSLAPGTEAFF. The CDR3, as DNA: TGTGCCAGCAGCTTAGCGCCAGGGACTGAAGCTTTCTTT. V usage is TRBV7-3 and J usage is TRBJ1-1, with D perhaps TRBD1 (5 bases). The CDR3 length is 13 residues. Trimming pared 2 bases from V and 5 bases from J, leaving 9 bases between. The V gene's germline CDR1 is SGHTA and CDR2 FQGTGA.